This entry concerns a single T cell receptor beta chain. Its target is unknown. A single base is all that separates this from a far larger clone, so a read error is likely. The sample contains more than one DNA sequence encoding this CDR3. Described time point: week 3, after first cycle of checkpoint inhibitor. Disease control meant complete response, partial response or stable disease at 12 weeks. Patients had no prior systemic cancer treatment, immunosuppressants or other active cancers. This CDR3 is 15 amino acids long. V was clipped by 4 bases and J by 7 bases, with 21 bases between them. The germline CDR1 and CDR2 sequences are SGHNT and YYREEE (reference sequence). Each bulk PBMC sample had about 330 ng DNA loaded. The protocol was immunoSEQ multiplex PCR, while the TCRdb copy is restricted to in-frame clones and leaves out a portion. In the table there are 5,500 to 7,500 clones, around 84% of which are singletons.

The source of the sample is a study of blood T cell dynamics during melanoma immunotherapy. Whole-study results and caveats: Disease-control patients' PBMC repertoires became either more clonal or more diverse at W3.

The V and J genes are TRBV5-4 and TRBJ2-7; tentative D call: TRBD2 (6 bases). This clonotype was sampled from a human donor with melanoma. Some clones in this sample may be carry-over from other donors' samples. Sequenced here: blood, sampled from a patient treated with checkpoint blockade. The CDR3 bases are TGTGCCAGCAGCCAGGCGGGGCAGGGAAATGAAGAGCAGTACTTC. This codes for CASSQAGQGNEEQYF.